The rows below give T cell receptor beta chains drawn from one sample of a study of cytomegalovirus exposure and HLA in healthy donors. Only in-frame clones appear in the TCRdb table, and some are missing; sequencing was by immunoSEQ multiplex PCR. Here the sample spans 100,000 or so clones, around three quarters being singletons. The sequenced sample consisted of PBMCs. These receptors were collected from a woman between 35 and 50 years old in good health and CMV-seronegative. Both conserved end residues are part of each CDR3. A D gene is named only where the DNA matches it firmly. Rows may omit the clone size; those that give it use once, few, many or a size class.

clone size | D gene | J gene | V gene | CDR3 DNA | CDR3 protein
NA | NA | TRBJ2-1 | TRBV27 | TGTGCCAGCCAACCGGGACTGGATTTCTACAATGAGCAGTTCTTC | CASQPGLDFYNEQFF
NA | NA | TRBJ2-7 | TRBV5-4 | TGTGCCAGCAGCTTGGCGGGATCCACCTACGAGCAGTACTTC | CASSLAGSTYEQYF
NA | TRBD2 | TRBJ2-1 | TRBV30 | TGTGCCTTGGAAGGGCGGGGGGGGGATGAGCAGTTCTTC | CALEGRGGDEQFF
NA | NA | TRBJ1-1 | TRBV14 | TGTGCCAGCAGCCAAGATTTTCGAGCTTTCTTT | CASSQDFRAFF
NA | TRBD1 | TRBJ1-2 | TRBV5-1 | TGCGCCAGCAGCGGGACAGGGGGCACTAATGGCTACACCTTC | CASSGTGGTNGYTF
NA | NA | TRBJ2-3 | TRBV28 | TGTGCCAGCAGGTCAGGGGGCACAGATACGCAGTATTTT | CASRSGGTDTQYF
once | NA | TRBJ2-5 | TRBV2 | TGTGCCAGCAGTGTAAGTGGCATAGAGACCCAGTACTTC | CASSVSGIETQYF
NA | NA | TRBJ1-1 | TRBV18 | TGTGCCAGCTCACCACCTTCCACTATTGAAGCTTTCTTT | CASSPPSTIEAFF
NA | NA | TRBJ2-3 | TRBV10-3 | TGTGCCATCAGCGCCCGGACAGAAAACACAGATACGCAGTATTTT | CAISARTENTDTQYF
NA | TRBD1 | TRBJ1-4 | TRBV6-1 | TGTGCCAGCAGTGGGGACAGATTTAATGAAAAACTGTTTTTT | CASSGDRFNEKLFF
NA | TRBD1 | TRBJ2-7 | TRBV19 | TGTGCCAGTAGTATTAGGACAGGTAACTCCTACGAGCAGTACTTC | CASSIRTGNSYEQYF
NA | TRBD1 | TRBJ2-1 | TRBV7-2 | TGTGCCAGCAGCCGGGACAGTCACAATGAGCAGTTCTTC | CASSRDSHNEQFF
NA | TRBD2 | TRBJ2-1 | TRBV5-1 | TGCGCCAGCAGCTTGGGACTAGCGGGAGTCAATGAGCAGTTCTTC | CASSLGLAGVNEQFF
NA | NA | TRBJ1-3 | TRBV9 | TGTGCCAGCAGCGCGCCTGATAACGTGGGGCTAATTGGAAACACCATATATTTT | CASSAPDNVGLIGNTIYF
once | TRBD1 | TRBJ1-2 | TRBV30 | TGTGCCTGGGACGATAGGGACAGGGGGTCCTTC | CAWDDRDRGSF
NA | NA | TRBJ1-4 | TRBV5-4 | TGTGCCAGCAGCCCCGGGACTGAGAGTGAAAAACTGTTTTTT | CASSPGTESEKLFF
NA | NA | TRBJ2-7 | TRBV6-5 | TGTGCCAGCAGTGGACAGGGAGGGGGCTACGAGCAGTACTTC | CASSGQGGGYEQYF
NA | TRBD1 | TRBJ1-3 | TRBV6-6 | TGTGCCAGCAGTTACTCGGTAGGGGGCACTGGAAACACCATATATTTT | CASSYSVGGTGNTIYF
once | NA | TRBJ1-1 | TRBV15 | TGTGCCACCAGCAGAGATAAGAACACTGAAGCTTTCTTT | CATSRDKNTEAFF
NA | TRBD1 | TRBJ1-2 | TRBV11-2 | TGTGCCAGCAGCTTAGCCCCTTCCGGGACAGGGCCCGGCTACACCTTC | CASSLAPSGTGPGYTF
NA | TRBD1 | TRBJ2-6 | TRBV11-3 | TGTGCCAGCAGCTTATTACAGGGGGTGTCCGGGGCCAACGTCCTGACTTTC | CASSLLQGVSGANVLTF
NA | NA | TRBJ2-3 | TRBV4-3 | TGCGCCAGCAGCCGCCAAGAAGGAGTCGCAGATACGCAGTATTTT | CASSRQEGVADTQYF
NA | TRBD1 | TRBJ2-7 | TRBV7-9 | TGTGCCAGCAGTTCTCCTTGGACAGGGGGCTACCCCGAGCAGTACTTC | CASSSPWTGGYPEQYF
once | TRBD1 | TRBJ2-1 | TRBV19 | TGTGCCAGTAGTACGGACAGGGAACTGTACAATGAGCAGTTCTTC | CASSTDRELYNEQFF
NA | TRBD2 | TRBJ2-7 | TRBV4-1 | TGCGCCAGCAGCCGGGGGATGGCTAGCGGATCTTACGAGCAGTACTTC | CASSRGMASGSYEQYF
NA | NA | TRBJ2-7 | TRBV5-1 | TGCGCCAGCAGCTTGGACATCGGGACTTCCTTACAGTACGAGCAGTACTTC | CASSLDIGTSLQYEQYF
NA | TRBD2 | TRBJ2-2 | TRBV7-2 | TGTGCCAGCAGCCGTGGGGGGGGTAACACCGGGGAGCTGTTTTTT | CASSRGGGNTGELFF
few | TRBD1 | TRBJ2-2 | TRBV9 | TGTGCCAGCAGCCCCGGGAACCCAGGGGGTAACACCGGGGAGCTGTTTTTT | CASSPGNPGGNTGELFF
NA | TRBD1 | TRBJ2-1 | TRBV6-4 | TGTGCCAGCAGTGACGAACCTTTTTACAGGGGTAGCTACAATGAGCAGTTCTTC | CASSDEPFYRGSYNEQFF
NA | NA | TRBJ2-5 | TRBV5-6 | TGTGCCAGCAGCTTGGCCGGGGAGACCCAGTACTTC | CASSLAGETQYF
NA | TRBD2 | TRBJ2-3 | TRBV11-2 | TGTGCCAGCAGCCCGCGGGGACTAGCGGGAATAGGTTGGCAGTATTTT | CASSPRGLAGIGWQYF
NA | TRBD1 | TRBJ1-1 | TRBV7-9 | TGTGCCAGCAGCTCTTTAGGGGGCAGGATCACTGAAGCTTTCTTT | CASSSLGGRITEAFF
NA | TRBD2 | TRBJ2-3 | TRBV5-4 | TGTGCCAGCAGCTTTAGCGGGGGGGCCCTGTCGCAGTATTTT | CASSFSGGALSQYF
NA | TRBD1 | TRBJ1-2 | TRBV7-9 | TGTTCCAGCAGCTCCACAGGGGTTAGTAACTATGGCTACACCTTC | CSSSSTGVSNYGYTF
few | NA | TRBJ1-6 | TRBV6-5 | TGTGCCAGCAGTCGTAACAAGGGGAATTCACCCCTCCACTTT | CASSRNKGNSPLHF
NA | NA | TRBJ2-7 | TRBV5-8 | TGTGCCAGCAGCTTAGGGAGACTCTACGAGCAGTACTTC | CASSLGRLYEQYF